This T cell receptor beta chain was sequenced during a study of T cell responses to AZD1222 COVID-19 vaccine. Study-wide results and limits: Every sample of the repertoires postdated the peak T cell response.

Assay used: immunoSEQ multiplex PCR; TCRdb lists only in-frame clones, some missing. The sample carries some 99,000 clones, about 88% recorded once. Worth noting for this clone: No antigen is known for it.

V lost 1 base and J 1 base, leaving 15 bases between the germline ends. CDR1 is SGHNT and CDR2 is YYREEE in the germline V gene (reference sequence). This CDR3 comprises 16 residues. Here the sequenced sample was peripheral blood, taken on day 0 of AZD1222 vaccination. The TCR sequence derives from an adult in good health. V and J are TRBV5-4 and TRBJ2-7; either TRBD1 or TRBD2 may supply D (6 bases each). The CDR3 nucleotides are TGTGCCAGCAGCTTGCGGGGGCGGCCCTTTTCCTACGAGCAGTACTTC. Translation gives CASSLRGRPFSYEQYF.